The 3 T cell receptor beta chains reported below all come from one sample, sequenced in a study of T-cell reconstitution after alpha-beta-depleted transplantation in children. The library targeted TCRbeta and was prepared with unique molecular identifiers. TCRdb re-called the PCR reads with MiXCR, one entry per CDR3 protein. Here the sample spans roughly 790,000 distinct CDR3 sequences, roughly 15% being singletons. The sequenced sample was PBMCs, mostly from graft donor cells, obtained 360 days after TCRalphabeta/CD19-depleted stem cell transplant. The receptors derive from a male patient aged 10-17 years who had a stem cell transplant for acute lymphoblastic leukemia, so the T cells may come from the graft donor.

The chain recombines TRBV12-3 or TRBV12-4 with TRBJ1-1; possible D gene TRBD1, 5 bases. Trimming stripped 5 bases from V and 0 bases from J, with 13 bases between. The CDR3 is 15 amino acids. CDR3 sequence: CASSGGPIMNTEAFF. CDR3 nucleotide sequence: TGTGCCAGCAGTGGGGGTCCTATTATGAACACTGAAGCTTTCTTT.

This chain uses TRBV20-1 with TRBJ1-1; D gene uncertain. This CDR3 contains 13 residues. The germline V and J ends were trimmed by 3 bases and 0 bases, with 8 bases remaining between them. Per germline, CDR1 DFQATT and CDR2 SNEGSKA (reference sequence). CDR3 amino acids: CSASDIMNTEAFF. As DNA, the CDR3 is TGCAGTGCTAGCGACATTATGAACACTGAAGCTTTCTTT.

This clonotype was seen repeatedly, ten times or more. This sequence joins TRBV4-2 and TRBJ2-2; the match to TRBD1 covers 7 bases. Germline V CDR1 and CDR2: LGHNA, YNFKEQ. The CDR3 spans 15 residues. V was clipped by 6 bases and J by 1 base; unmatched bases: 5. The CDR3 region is CASRPWDRNTGELFF. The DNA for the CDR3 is TGTGCCAGCAGGCCCTGGGACAGGAACACCGGGGAGCTGTTTTTT.